Sequencing of this T cell receptor beta chain was carried out in a study of CD8+ T cells in alopecia areata. Study-wide background: Treated individuals took tofacitinib by mouth, 5 to 10 mg twice daily.

Alopecia areata patients gave lesional scalp punch biopsies and peripheral blood samples. PBMC-derived CD4+ and CD8+ T cells were sorted. The table lists this clone with a few counts. What it recognizes is unknown. Reverse transcribed after extraction, RNA yielded cDNA as the sequencing template. Assay: immunoSEQ multiplex PCR; the TCRdb copy retains only in-frame clones and omits some. The sample lists over 200,000 clones, around 62% occurring once. Notes on the study in general: It was lesional scalp, especially alopecia totalis/universalis, that showed higher clonality than normal scalp.

Specimen: CD4+ T cells sorted from blood, collected at week 0. The sequence came from a human donor with alopecia areata.

In DNA, the CDR3 is TGTGCCAGCAGCTTAGCTCCGGGGTCCCGGTACAATGAGCAGTTCTTC. Its protein product is CASSLAPGSRYNEQFF. This chain links TRBV11-2 with TRBJ2-1; TRBD2 might be the D (5 bases). V was clipped by 1 base and J by 4 bases, with 14 bases between them. The CDR3 runs 16 residues. Germline V CDR1 and CDR2: SGHAT, FQNNGV.